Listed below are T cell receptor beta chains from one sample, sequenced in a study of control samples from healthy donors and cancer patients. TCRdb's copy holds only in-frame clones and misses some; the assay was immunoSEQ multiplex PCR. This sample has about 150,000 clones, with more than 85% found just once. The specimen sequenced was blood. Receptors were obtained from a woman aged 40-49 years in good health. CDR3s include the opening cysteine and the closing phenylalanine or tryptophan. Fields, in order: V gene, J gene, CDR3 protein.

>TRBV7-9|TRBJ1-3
CASSSDRGPTGNTIYF
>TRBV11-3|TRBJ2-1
CASSLDRGLSNEQFF
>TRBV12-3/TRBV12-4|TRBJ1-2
CASRGGAGYTF
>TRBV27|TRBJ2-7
CASSPQGTANYYEQYF
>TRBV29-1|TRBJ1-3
CSVEWPGNTIYF
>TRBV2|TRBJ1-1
CASTPPTRDTEAFF
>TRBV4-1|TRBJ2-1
CASSQDHSAGVYNEQFF
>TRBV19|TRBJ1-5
CASTAGTGNNQPQHF
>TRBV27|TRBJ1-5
CASRGTWNQPQHF
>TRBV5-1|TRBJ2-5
CASSLEPSSETQYF
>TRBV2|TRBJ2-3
CASRLELAGREDTQYF
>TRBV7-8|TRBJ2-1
CASSLGQGVEQFF
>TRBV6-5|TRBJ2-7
CASSYSRQGVYEQYF
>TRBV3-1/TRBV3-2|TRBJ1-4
CASSQDGSEKLFF
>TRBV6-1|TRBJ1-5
CASSEPPHRERWNQPQHF
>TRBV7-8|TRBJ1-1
CASSLAGQGGTEAFF
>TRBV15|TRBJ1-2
CATSSRGTTNYGYTF